Below are 3 T cell receptor beta chains sequenced from a single sample in a study of T cells in Graves' hyperthyroidism and ophthalmopathy. The TCR beta CDR3 regions underwent amplification using RNA transcripts as the source. First-round RT-PCR of the TCR CDR3 relied on the HTBI primer set. TCRdb re-analysed the multiplex PCR reads in MiXCR, keeping a single row per CDR3 protein. The data hold a few hundred thousand distinct CDR3 sequences, with roughly 20% observed a single time. Source material: blood. These TCRs come from a man younger than 35 with Graves' hyperthyroidism.

At least ten counts were recorded for this clonotype. This sequence joins TRBV6-5 and TRBJ1-2, with D tentatively TRBD1 (5 bases). Germline-derived CDR1 and CDR2 are MNHEY and SVGAGI. CDR3 length: 15 residues. Between the trimmed V and J ends, which lost 2 bases and 5 bases, there was a span of 15 bases. The CDR3 is CASSYALTGDYGYTF. In DNA, the CDR3 is TGTGCCAGCAGTTACGCCCTAACAGGCGATTATGGCTACACCTTC.

This clonotype was found many times. This rearrangement joins TRBV11-2 to TRBJ2-2; D call uncertain. Germline loops: CDR1 SGHAT, CDR2 FQNNGV. The CDR3 runs to 15 residues. The ends were cut back, 3 bases at V and 5 bases at J, with 13 bases in the middle. CDR3 sequence reads: CASSFQWGGTGELFF. CDR3 bases: TGTGCCAGCAGCTTTCAGTGGGGTGGGACCGGGGAGCTGTTTTTT.

This clonotype was counted many times. V and J are TRBV6-1 and TRBJ1-1; D call uncertain. With 2 bases removed from V and 1 base from J, the gap between germline ends came to 8 bases. Germline V CDR1 and CDR2: MNHNS, SASEGT. The length of the CDR3 is 14 residues. Written as DNA, the CDR3 is TGTGCCAGCAGTGAACCGGTCCCGAACACTGAAGCTTTCTTT. Its translation is CASSEPVPNTEAFF.